What follows are 8 T cell receptor beta chains derived from one specimen sequenced in a study of T cells in Graves' hyperthyroidism and ophthalmopathy. The investigators amplified TCR beta CDR3 regions from RNA transcripts. With the HTBI primer set, the TCR CDR3 went through a first round of RT-PCR. A single record per CDR3 protein comes from TCRdb applying MiXCR to the multiplex PCR reads. Counted here are hundreds of thousands of distinct CDR3 sequences, around 15% occurring once; the ten biggest clones make up approximately 12%. The specimen sequenced was blood. The source is a woman between 45 and 60 years old with Graves' ophthalmopathy.

The sample holds one count of this clonotype. The chain couples TRBV12-3 or TRBV12-4 to TRBJ2-3, with 11 bases that match TRBD1. V was clipped by 4 bases and J by 4 bases; unmatched bases: 7. This CDR3 has 16 amino acids. CDR3 residues: CASSSGQGVEADTQYF. CDR3 bases: TGTGCCAGCAGTTCGGGACAGGGGGTAGAAGCAGATACGCAGTATTTT.

This clonotype has ten or more counts. The V and J genes are TRBV29-1 and TRBJ2-5; 11 bases line up with TRBD2. The CDR3 has 17 residues. J was trimmed by 4 bases and V by 4 bases; bases with no gene match: 14. Germline V gene sequence: CDR1 SQVTM, CDR2 ANQGSEA. CDR3 DNA: TGCAGCGTTGCGCGGCGGCTAGCGGGAGGAGGTGGAGAGACCCAGTACTTC. It specifies CSVARRLAGGGGETQYF.

This clonotype has more than one count but fewer than ten. The CDR3 reads CASTNQLAETYEQYF. The CDR3 nucleotides read TGTGCCAGCACCAACCAACTAGCGGAGACCTACGAGCAGTACTTC. The chain recombines TRBV25-1 with TRBJ2-7, with 8 bases fitting TRBD2. The trim removed 7 bases at V and 2 bases at J, leaving 10 bases unmatched. The germline V gene has CDR1 MGHDK and CDR2 SYGVNS. The CDR3 spans 15 residues.

A few counts support this clonotype. The chain couples TRBV11-3 to TRBJ2-2, with 11 bases that match TRBD2. The CDR3 length is 18 residues. Germline trimming cut 0 bases from V and 4 bases from J; bases unmatched to any gene: 7. In germline, CDR1 is SGHNT, CDR2 YENEEA. CDR3 coding DNA: TGTGCCAGCAGCTTAGATTGGGGACTAGCGGTAGGCACCGGGGAGCTGTTTTTT. Its translation: CASSLDWGLAVGTGELFF. The full variable domain, its missing parts supplied by reference TRBV11-3 and TRBJ2-2, is EAGVVQSPRYKIIEKKQPVAFWCNPISGHNTLYWYLQNLGQGPELLIRYENEEAVDDSQLPKDRFSAERLKGVDSTLKIQPAELGDSAVYLCASSLDWGLAVGTGELFFGEGSRLTVL.

This clonotype was found a few times. The chain is built from TRBV10-3 and TRBJ1-1; D gene unclear. The CDR3 totals 11 residues. The V end lost 11 bases, the J end lost 1 base, and 8 bases lay between the germline ends. CDR1 and CDR2 from the germline V gene are ENHRY and SYGVKD. In DNA, the CDR3 is TGTGCCTCGCTCAAGAACACTGAAGCTTTCTTT. It translates to CASLKNTEAFF.

This clonotype was found many times. The chain joins TRBV12-3 or TRBV12-4 to TRBJ2-1; 9 bases agree with TRBD2. The CDR3 runs 17 residues. V dropped 2 bases and J dropped 9; count of bases not matched to a gene: 14. CDR3 DNA: TGTGCCAGCAGTTTAAGCCGGCTAGCGGGAACCTTCCGTGAGCAGTTCTTC. Translating it yields CASSLSRLAGTFREQFF.

On this clonotype itself: This sequence may be a read error, since a much larger clone differs from it by one base. This chain joins TRBV7-2 and TRBJ1-4, with D unclear. The germline CDR1 and CDR2 sequences are SGHTA and FQGNSA. The CDR3 is 16 amino acids. The CDR3 spells CASSFEAALTYEELFF. The CDR3 coding sequence is TGTGCCAGCAGCTTTGAAGCGGCCCTCACGTATGAAGAACTGTTTTTT.

This clonotype was seen more than once but under ten times. The chain carries TRBV20-1 and TRBJ2-2; 11 bases map to TRBD2. Germline lookup yields CDR1 DFQATT and CDR2 SNEGSKA (reference sequence). Germline trimming cut 1 base from V and 4 bases from J; bases unmatched to any gene: 5. This CDR3 is 16 amino acids long. The CDR3 loop reads CSARGTGTSGTGELFF. The CDR3 DNA reads TGCAGTGCTAGAGGGACGGGGACTAGCGGCACCGGGGAGCTGTTTTTT.